These T cell receptor beta chains were read from a single sample in a study of blood T cell repertoires in COVID-19. Using immunoSEQ multiplex PCR, the repertoire was profiled, and TCRdb retains in-frame clones only, with some absent. In the table there are 52,000 or so clones, about 88% of which are singletons. The specimen was peripheral blood. All receptors derive from a man between 65 and 85 years old with active COVID-19. The CDR3 runs from the conserved cysteine through the conserved F or W. D genes are given only for firm matches. Clone size is shown for a subset of rows, as once, few, many or a class of expanded clone.

V,J,size,length,D,CDR3,DNA
TRBV7-9,TRBJ2-7,-,17,TRBD2,CASSLGFGVAGTYEQYF,TGTGCCAGCAGCTTAGGTTTCGGGGTAGCGGGAACCTACGAGCAGTACTTC
TRBV2,TRBJ2-4,-,15,TRBD2,CASGYLAGGENIQYF,TGTGCCAGCGGATACCTAGCGGGGGGCGAGAACATTCAGTACTTC
TRBV9,TRBJ2-3,-,17,-,CASSPHFGRTSTDTQYF,TGTGCCAGCAGCCCACATTTCGGGAGAACCTCCACAGATACGCAGTATTTT
TRBV5-4,TRBJ2-7,-,14,TRBD1,CASSLGQGAYEQYF,TGTGCCAGCAGCTTAGGACAGGGCGCCTACGAGCAGTACTTC
TRBV18,TRBJ1-1,few,11,-,CASSRETEAFF,TGTGCCAGCTCAAGGGAGACTGAAGCTTTCTTT
TRBV28,TRBJ2-7,-,15,-,CASSFSRLITYEQYF,TGTGCCAGCAGTTTTTCCCGACTGATAACCTACGAGCAGTACTTC
TRBV5-6,TRBJ2-7,-,14,-,CASSYVGGLGEQYF,TGTGCCAGCAGCTATGTAGGAGGACTTGGCGAGCAGTACTTC
TRBV20-1,TRBJ2-7,-,14,TRBD1,CSASRADRTYEQYF,TGCAGTGCTAGTCGGGCGGACAGGACCTACGAGCAGTACTTC
TRBV5-1,TRBJ1-1,-,17,TRBD1,CASSLYAGGMVTPEAFF,TGCGCCAGCAGCTTGTATGCAGGGGGTATGGTTACCCCTGAAGCTTTCTTT
TRBV5-1,TRBJ1-1,-,15,-,CASSVGGTGNTEAFF,TGCGCCAGCAGCGTGGGGGGAACAGGGAACACTGAAGCTTTCTTT
TRBV10-3,TRBJ1-5,-,16,TRBD1,CAISEFPGGLGQPQHF,TGTGCCATCAGTGAGTTCCCAGGGGGTTTGGGTCAGCCCCAGCATTTT
TRBV15,TRBJ2-6,-,17,-,CATSRGTGDSGANVLTF,TGTGCCACCAGCAGAGGGACTGGCGACTCTGGGGCCAACGTCCTGACTTTC
TRBV7-9,TRBJ1-1,-,14,-,CASSLADRNTEAFF,TGTGCCAGCAGCTTAGCGGACAGAAACACTGAAGCTTTCTTT
TRBV27,TRBJ2-1,-,15,TRBD2,CASSSTSGYYNEQFF,TGTGCCAGCAGTTCGACTAGCGGATACTACAATGAGCAGTTCTTC
TRBV6-5,TRBJ1-1,-,15,-,CASSYHGSMNTEAFF,TGTGCCAGCAGTTACCATGGCAGTATGAACACTGAAGCTTTCTTT
TRBV7-3,TRBJ1-1,once,13,-,CASSFTGGTEAFF,TGTGCCAGCAGCTTCACAGGTGGTACTGAAGCTTTCTTT
TRBV7-7,TRBJ2-7,once,15,TRBD2,CASSSRLAGAYEQYF,TGTGCCAGCAGCTCGAGACTAGCGGGAGCCTACGAGCAGTACTTC
TRBV12-5,TRBJ2-1,-,13,-,CASGPDSYNEQFF,TGTGCTAGTGGACCGGACTCTTACAATGAGCAGTTCTTC
TRBV28,TRBJ2-3,-,19,TRBD2,CASSLGGLPSGSHTDTQYF,TGTGCCAGCAGTTTAGGGGGCCTGCCTAGCGGGAGCCACACAGATACGCAGTATTTT
TRBV29-1,TRBJ2-1,-,13,-,CSVDKGRANEQFF,TGCAGCGTTGATAAGGGCAGGGCCAATGAGCAGTTCTTC
TRBV4-1,TRBJ2-7,-,15,TRBD2,CASPIAWVAGVQQYF,TGCGCCAGCCCGATCGCCTGGGTAGCGGGAGTTCAGCAGTACTTC
TRBV6-2/TRBV6-3,TRBJ1-1,-,11,-,CASSLGTEAFF,TGTGCCAGCAGTCTAGGCACTGAAGCTTTCTTT
TRBV6-5,TRBJ2-5,-,11,-,CASSGAETQYF,TGTGCCAGCAGCGGAGCAGAGACCCAGTACTTC
TRBV9,TRBJ2-6,-,16,-,CASSRKQGKRANVLTF,TGTGCCAGCAGCCGAAAACAGGGAAAGAGGGCCAACGTCCTGACTTTC
TRBV7-3,TRBJ1-3,-,15,-,CASSSQGNSGNTIYF,TGTGCCAGCAGCTCCCAGGGTAACTCTGGAAACACCATATATTTT